Each of the 30 T cell receptor beta chains below was sequenced from the same sample in a study of blood T cell repertoires in COVID-19. Profiled with immunoSEQ multiplex PCR; TCRdb holds only in-frame clones, not every one. The data show around 160,000 clones, about 83% seen once. Specimen: peripheral blood. Every receptor here comes from an older woman with COVID-19, enrolled during active disease.

The CDR3 DNA sequence: TGTGCCAGCAGTTTAGCAGTCACAAGCAATCAGCCCCAGCATTTT. Translated, it gives CASSLAVTSNQPQHF. This rearrangement joins TRBV2 to TRBJ1-5; D gene uncertain. The CDR3 contains 15 residues. CDR1 is SNHLY, CDR2 FYNNEI, per germline. V was trimmed by 5 bases and J by 1 base, leaving 12 bases between them.

The chain joins TRBV19 to TRBJ1-5, with 9 nucleotides matching TRBD1. CDR3 length: 14 residues. V was pared by 7 bases and J by 5 bases, with 6 bases of the junction left unmatched. CDR1 is LNHDA, CDR2 SQIVND, per germline (reference sequence). The CDR3: CASTRDREHQPQHF. For the CDR3, the DNA is TGTGCCAGTACCAGGGACAGGGAACATCAGCCCCAGCATTTT.

This chain links TRBV10-3 with TRBJ1-1, with 8 nucleotides matching TRBD1. Looked up from germline, CDR1 is ENHRY and CDR2 is SYGVKD. The CDR3 has 15 residues. The junction had 7 bases not matched to a gene; V was cut back by 7 bases and J by 0 bases. CDR3 nucleotides: TGTGCCATCACCGAACAGGGGGGGATGAACACTGAAGCTTTCTTT. Encoded protein: CAITEQGGMNTEAFF.

This chain links TRBV5-1 with TRBJ1-2, with 7 bases fitting TRBD1. The CDR3 contains 14 residues. Trimming cost V 1 base and J 4 bases; bases outside gene matches: 4. Germline V gives CDR1 SGHRS, CDR2 YFSETQ. The CDR3 here is CASSLRQGAYGYTF. The CDR3 DNA sequence: TGCGCCAGCAGCTTGAGACAGGGAGCCTATGGCTACACCTTC.

The rearrangement links TRBV30 to TRBJ1-1, with 10 bases lining up with TRBD1. The germline gives CDR1 GTSNPN, CDR2 SVGIG (reference sequence). Losses at the gene ends were 2 bases for V and 5 bases for J; bases not matched to a gene: 2. The CDR3 totals 13 residues. DNA of the CDR3: TGTGCCTGGAGTCGGGACAGGGGAACTGAAGCTTTCTTT. Translation: CAWSRDRGTEAFF.

This rearrangement joins TRBV6-2 or TRBV6-3 to TRBJ2-2, with TRBD1 matching 9 bases. The germline V gene has CDR1 MNHEY and CDR2 SVGEGT. The V segment lost 2 bases and the J segment 3 bases; nucleotides outside the gene matches: 10. The CDR3 totals 18 residues. The CDR3 is CASSYVNGQGSDTGELFF. The DNA for the CDR3 is TGTGCCAGCAGTTACGTCAACGGACAGGGGTCAGACACCGGGGAGCTGTTTTTT.

The genes are TRBV28 and TRBJ1-5, with 12 bases identical to TRBD1. The CDR3 has 15 residues. Unmatched junction bases numbered 3, after V lost 5 bases and J lost 4 bases. CDR1 is MDHEN and CDR2 is SYDVKM in the germline V gene. The CDR3 region has the DNA TGTGCCAGCAGTCGGGACAGGGGGCTGAATCAGCCCCAGCATTTT. Translating it yields CASSRDRGLNQPQHF.

The V and J genes are TRBV28 and TRBJ1-6; D is unclear. The V and J ends lost 5 bases and 3 bases respectively, with 17 bases between them. The CDR3 contains 17 residues. Germline CDR1 MDHEN, CDR2 SYDVKM. The CDR3 sequence is CASSLKLGRDYNSPLHF. The DNA for the CDR3 is TGTGCCAGCAGTCTTAAACTAGGACGGGACTATAATTCACCCCTCCACTTT.

This chain links TRBV2 with TRBJ2-7; D gene uncertain. This CDR3 is 13 amino acids long. Trimming removed 6 bases at V and 7 bases at J, with 16 bases between. Per germline, CDR1 SNHLY and CDR2 FYNNEI. This chain's CDR3 is CASRNSSRWEQYF. In DNA form, the CDR3 reads TGTGCCAGCAGGAATAGTTCTCGGTGGGAGCAGTACTTC.

The chain uses TRBV18 and TRBJ1-1; TRBD1 agrees at 7 bases. V lost 6 bases and J lost 1; bases outside the gene matches: 5. The CDR3 totals 14 residues. Per the germline V gene, CDR1 is KGHSH and CDR2 is LQKENI. CDR3 protein: CASSPRGENTEAFF. The CDR3 region has the DNA TGTGCCAGCTCCCCCAGGGGGGAGAACACTGAAGCTTTCTTT.

A few counts support this clone. The chain couples TRBV3-1 (or the pseudogene TRBV3-2) to TRBJ2-7; D is uncertain. CDR3 length: 12 residues. V gave up 1 base and J gave up 6 bases, with 7 bases separating them. Germline-derived CDR1 and CDR2 are LGHDT and YNNKEL (reference sequence). CDR3 in DNA: TGTGCCAGCAGCCAAGTGGCCTCCGAGCAGTACTTC. Translation: CASSQVASEQYF.

V gene TRBV19 combines with J gene TRBJ2-2; 8 nucleotides agree with TRBD1. Germline lookup yields CDR1 LNHDA and CDR2 SQIVND (reference sequence). The CDR3 sequence is 16 residues long. Unmatched junction bases numbered 5, after V lost 4 bases and J lost 1 base. CDR3 sequence reads: CASSSGQGLNTGELFF. The CDR3 DNA reads TGTGCCAGTAGTAGTGGACAGGGCCTGAACACCGGGGAGCTGTTTTTT.

The J gene is TRBJ1-4, the V gene TRBV5-4; weak D call: TRBD1 (6 bases). Germline CDR1 reads SGHNT; CDR2 reads YYREEE (reference sequence). This CDR3 region has 16 residues. V was trimmed by 1 base and J by 3 bases, leaving 13 bases between them. CDR3 sequence: CASSLPGAGANEKLFF. The DNA of the CDR3 is TGTGCCAGCAGCTTGCCAGGGGCGGGAGCTAATGAAAAACTGTTTTTT. Full variable domain (missing parts from reference TRBV5-4 and TRBJ1-4): ETGVTQSPTHLIKTRGQQVTLRCSSQSGHNTVSWYQQALGQGPQFIFQYYREEENGRGNFPPRFSGLQFPNYSSELNVNALELDDSALYLCASSLPGAGANEKLFFGSGTQLSVL.

The chain carries TRBV19 and TRBJ1-5, with 8 bases aligning to TRBD1. Trimming removed 3 bases from V and 5 bases from J; junction bases left unmatched: 27. This CDR3 contains 22 residues. Germline V gene sequence: CDR1 LNHDA, CDR2 SQIVND (reference sequence). CDR3 in amino acids: CASSIFARRGTGLRIGDQPQHF. The DNA of the CDR3 is TGTGCCAGTAGTATTTTCGCCCGTCGTGGGACAGGATTGCGCATAGGGGATCAGCCCCAGCATTTT.

The V gene is TRBV5-4, the J gene TRBJ2-5; TRBD2 might be the D (6 bases). The germline V and J ends were trimmed by 4 bases and 2 bases, with 15 bases remaining between them. The CDR3 loop spans 15 amino acids. Germline lookup yields CDR1 SGHNT and CDR2 YYREEE (reference sequence). CDR3 bases: TGTGCCAGCAGCCCCGGGACTGGGCCTCAAGAGACCCAGTACTTC. This encodes CASSPGTGPQETQYF.

The genes are TRBV5-1 and TRBJ2-3; 11 nucleotides match TRBD2. Germline trimming cut 10 bases from V and 5 bases from J; bases unmatched to any gene: 21. This CDR3 comprises 18 residues. Germline assignment: CDR1 SGHRS and CDR2 YFSETQ. CDR3 in DNA: TGCGCCTCCAAAACCTCACTAGCGGGGGCCCCGGGTGGAGATACGCAGTATTTT. Protein product: CASKTSLAGAPGGDTQYF.

This clone is a singleton in its sample. This chain joins TRBV3-1 (or the pseudogene TRBV3-2) and TRBJ1-2, with no clear D. This CDR3 has 16 residues. The germline gives CDR1 LGHDT, CDR2 YNNKEL (reference sequence). Trimming took 3 bases from V and 1 from J, leaving 15 bases between them. This CDR3 is CASSHSSEVGNYGYTF. The CDR3 DNA reads as TGTGCCAGCAGCCATTCTTCGGAGGTCGGTAACTATGGCTACACCTTC.

As DNA, the CDR3 is TGTGCCAGTACCCGAGACTGGGGAGTCAACACTGAAGCTTTCTTT. Amino acid sequence: CASTRDWGVNTEAFF. This sequence joins TRBV19 and TRBJ1-1; D uncertain. Trimming left V 7 bases short and J 2 bases short, with 17 bases between. This CDR3 has 15 amino acids. The germline V gene encodes CDR1 LNHDA and CDR2 SQIVND (reference sequence). Combining the CDR3 with reference TRBV19 and TRBJ1-1 gives the whole variable domain DGGITQSPKYLFRKEGQNVTLSCEQNLNHDAMYWYRQDPGQGLRLIYYSQIVNDFQKGDIAEGYSVSREKKESFPLTVTSAQKNPTAFYLCASTRDWGVNTEAFFGQGTRLTVV.

V and J are TRBV28 and TRBJ1-1, with a possible D match to TRBD1 (6 bases). Deletions cut 8 bases from V and 3 bases from J, with 19 bases between. Looked up from germline, CDR1 is MDHEN and CDR2 is SYDVKM. This CDR3 is 15 amino acids long. The CDR3 DNA reads as TGTGCCAGCCCTTCGGGGGGGGCTGGGGACACTGAAGCTTTCTTT. Translating it yields CASPSGGAGDTEAFF.

The rearrangement links TRBV5-6 to TRBJ1-4, with D possibly being TRBD1 (5 bases). CDR3 size: 17 residues. From germline, CDR1 is SGHDT and CDR2 YYEEEE. V was clipped by 3 bases and J by 3 bases, with 18 bases between them. The CDR3 DNA reads as TGTGCCAGCAGCTCTCTGGGGCCGATTGGGGCTAATGAAAAACTGTTTTTT. Protein: CASSSLGPIGANEKLFF. Full variable domain (rest looked up from reference TRBV5-6 and TRBJ1-4): DAGVTQSPTHLIKTRGQQVTLRCSPKSGHDTVSWYQQALGQGPQFIFQYYEEEERQRGNFPDRFSGHQFPNYSSELNVNALLLGDSALYLCASSSLGPIGANEKLFFGSGTQLSVL.

The chain is built from TRBV7-9 and TRBJ1-1; D ambiguous. The CDR3 length is 13 residues. V gave up 0 bases and J gave up 4 bases, with 6 bases separating them. Per germline, CDR1 SEHNR and CDR2 FQNEAQ (reference sequence). The CDR3 here is CASSLAQLTEAFF. Here the CDR3 DNA reads TGTGCCAGCAGCTTAGCGCAACTCACTGAAGCTTTCTTT.

V is TRBV6-2 or TRBV6-3 and J is TRBJ2-7, with TRBD1 matching 11 bases. V gave up 2 bases and J gave up 5 bases; unmatched junction bases: 11. The germline V gene has CDR1 MNHEY and CDR2 SVGEGT. The CDR3 contains 17 residues. The CDR3 coding sequence is TGTGCCAGCAGTTACGGGACAGGACAGGGGGCAAGGAACGAGCAGTACTTC. It encodes CASSYGTGQGARNEQYF.

The chain is built from TRBV7-9 and TRBJ1-1, with 8 bases matching TRBD1. The J segment lost 8 bases and the V segment lost 5 bases, leaving 10 bases of the junction unmatched. Per the germline V gene, CDR1 is SEHNR and CDR2 is FQNEAQ (reference sequence). The CDR3 loop spans 14 amino acids. CDR3 DNA: TGTGCCAGCAGCCACACGGACAGGGAAGTCGAAGCTTTCTTT. Protein: CASSHTDREVEAFF. Variable domain in full (rest from reference TRBV7-9 and TRBJ1-1): DTGVSQNPRHKITKRGQNVTFRCDPISEHNRLYWYRQTLGQGPEFLTYFQNEAQLEKSRLLSDRFSAERPKGSFSTLEIQRTEQGDSAMYLCASSHTDREVEAFFGQGTRLTVV.

The chain recombines TRBV18 with TRBJ2-1; D perhaps matches TRBD1 (5 bases). The V gene's germline CDR1 is KGHSH and CDR2 LQKENI. The CDR3 has 14 amino acids. V lost 1 base and J lost 6, with 10 bases in between. CDR3 protein: CASSPQGIGNEQFF. The DNA of the CDR3 is TGTGCCAGCTCACCACAGGGGATTGGCAATGAGCAGTTCTTC. The whole variable domain, filled in from reference TRBV18 and TRBJ2-1, reads NAGVMQNPRHLVRRRGQEARLRCSPMKGHSHVYWYRQLPEEGLKFMVYLQKENIIDESGMPKERFSAEFPKEGPSILRIQQVVRGDSAAYFCASSPQGIGNEQFFGPGTRLTVL.

The V gene is TRBV2, the J gene TRBJ1-1, with 10 bases fitting TRBD1. There are 17 residues in the CDR3. Germline assignment: CDR1 SNHLY and CDR2 FYNNEI. The ends lost 9 bases at V and 5 bases at J; junction bases unmatched: 18. The CDR3 protein is CASRMGMGQGRGTEAFF. The CDR3 DNA reads as TGTGCCAGTCGGATGGGGATGGGACAGGGGAGAGGGACTGAAGCTTTCTTT.

The chain combines TRBV5-5 with TRBJ2-6; TRBD2 might be the D (5 bases). Deletions cut 0 bases from V and 0 bases from J, with 7 bases between. The CDR3 length is 16 residues. From germline, CDR1 is SGHKS and CDR2 YYEKEE (reference sequence). The CDR3 region has the DNA TGTGCCAGCAGCTTGGAGCGGTCCTCTGGGGCCAACGTCCTGACTTTC. Protein sequence: CASSLERSSGANVLTF.

The chain recombines TRBV19 with TRBJ1-3; TRBD1 matches 7 bases. CDR3 size: 16 residues. Losses at the gene ends were 4 bases for V and 0 bases for J; bases not matched to a gene: 6. Germline CDR1 is LNHDA and CDR2 is SQIVND (reference sequence). CDR3 amino acids: CASSTGQTSSGNTIYF. CDR3 in DNA: TGTGCCAGTAGTACGGGACAGACTTCCTCTGGAAACACCATATATTTT.

The chain couples TRBV2 to TRBJ1-2, with 11 bases aligning to TRBD1. V trimming: 6 bases; J trimming: 5 bases; junction bases outside the gene matches: 2. The germline V gene encodes CDR1 SNHLY and CDR2 FYNNEI. The CDR3 has 13 amino acids. The CDR3 region is CASRGQGVYGYTF. Written as DNA, the CDR3 is TGTGCCAGCAGGGGACAGGGGGTTTATGGCTACACCTTC.

The rearrangement uses TRBV5-4 and TRBJ1-2; D is unresolved. V gave up 3 bases and J gave up 5 bases, with 11 bases separating them. CDR1 SGHNT and CDR2 YYREEE come from the germline V gene (reference sequence). The CDR3 extends over 13 amino acids. The CDR3 region is CASSSLREYGYTF. The DNA for the CDR3 is TGTGCCAGCAGCTCCCTGAGGGAATATGGCTACACCTTC.

This clone appeared a few times. The chain combines TRBV28 with TRBJ2-3; D is possibly TRBD1 (5 bases). The CDR3 extends over 14 amino acids. V lost 3 bases, J lost 1 base, and 8 bases lay in between. Germline V gene lookup returns CDR1 MDHEN and CDR2 SYDVKM. In DNA form, the CDR3 reads TGTGCCAGCAGTTTCCTACAGGGCACAGATACGCAGTATTTT. Encoded protein: CASSFLQGTDTQYF. The variable domain in full, with the rest retrieved from reference TRBV28 and TRBJ2-3, is DVKVTQSSRYLVKRTGEKVFLECVQDMDHENMFWYRQDPGLGLRLIYFSYDVKMKEKGDIPEGYSVSREKKERFSLILESASTNQTSMYLCASSFLQGTDTQYFGPGTRLTVL.